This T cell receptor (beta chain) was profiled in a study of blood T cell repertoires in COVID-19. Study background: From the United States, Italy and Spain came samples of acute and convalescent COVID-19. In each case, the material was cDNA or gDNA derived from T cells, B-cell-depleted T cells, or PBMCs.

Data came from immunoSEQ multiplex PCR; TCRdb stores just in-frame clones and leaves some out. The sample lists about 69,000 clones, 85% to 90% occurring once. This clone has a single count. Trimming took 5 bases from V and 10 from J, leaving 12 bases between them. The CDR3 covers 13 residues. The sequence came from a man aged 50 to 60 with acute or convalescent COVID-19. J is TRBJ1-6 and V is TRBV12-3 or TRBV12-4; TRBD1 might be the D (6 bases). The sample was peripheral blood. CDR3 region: CASSPRGKSPLHF. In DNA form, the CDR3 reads TGTGCCAGCAGTCCCAGGGGTAAATCACCCCTCCACTTT.